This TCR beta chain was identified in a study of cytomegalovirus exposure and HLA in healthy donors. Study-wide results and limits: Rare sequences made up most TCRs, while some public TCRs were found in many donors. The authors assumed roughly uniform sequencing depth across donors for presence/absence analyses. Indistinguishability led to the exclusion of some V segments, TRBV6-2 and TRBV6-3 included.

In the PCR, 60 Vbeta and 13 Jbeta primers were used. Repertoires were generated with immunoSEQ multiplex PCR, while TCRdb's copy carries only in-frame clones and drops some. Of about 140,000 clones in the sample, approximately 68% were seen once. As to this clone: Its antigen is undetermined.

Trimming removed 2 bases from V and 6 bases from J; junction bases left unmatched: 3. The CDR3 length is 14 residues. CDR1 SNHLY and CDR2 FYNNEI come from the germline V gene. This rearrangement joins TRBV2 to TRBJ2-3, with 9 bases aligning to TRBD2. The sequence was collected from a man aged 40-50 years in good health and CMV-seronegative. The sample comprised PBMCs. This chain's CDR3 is CASSESSGVDTQYF. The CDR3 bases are TGTGCCAGCAGTGAATCTAGCGGGGTGGATACGCAGTATTTT.